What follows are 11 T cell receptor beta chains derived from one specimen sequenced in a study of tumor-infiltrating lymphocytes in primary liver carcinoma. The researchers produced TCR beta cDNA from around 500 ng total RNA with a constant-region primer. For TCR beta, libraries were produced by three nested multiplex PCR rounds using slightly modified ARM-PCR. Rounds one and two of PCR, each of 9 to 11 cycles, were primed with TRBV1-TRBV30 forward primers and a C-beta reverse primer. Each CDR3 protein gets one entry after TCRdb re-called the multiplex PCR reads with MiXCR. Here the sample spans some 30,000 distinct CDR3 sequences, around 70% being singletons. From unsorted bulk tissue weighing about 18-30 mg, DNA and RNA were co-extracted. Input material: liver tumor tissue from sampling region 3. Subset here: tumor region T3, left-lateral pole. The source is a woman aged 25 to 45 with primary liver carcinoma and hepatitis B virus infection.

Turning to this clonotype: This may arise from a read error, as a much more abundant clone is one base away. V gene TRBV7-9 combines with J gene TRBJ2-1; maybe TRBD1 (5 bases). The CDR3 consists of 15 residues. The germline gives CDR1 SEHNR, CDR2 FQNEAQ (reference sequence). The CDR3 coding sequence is TGTGCCTGCAGTGACAGTTTATCCGAAAACAATGAGCAGTTCTTC. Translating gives CACSDSLSENNEQFF. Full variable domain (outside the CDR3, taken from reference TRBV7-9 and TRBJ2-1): DTGVSQNPRHKITKRGQNVTFRCDPISEHNRLYWYRQTLGQGPEFLTYFQNEAQLEKSRLLSDRFSAERPKGSFSTLEIQRTEQGDSAMYLCACSDSLSENNEQFFGPGTRLTVL.

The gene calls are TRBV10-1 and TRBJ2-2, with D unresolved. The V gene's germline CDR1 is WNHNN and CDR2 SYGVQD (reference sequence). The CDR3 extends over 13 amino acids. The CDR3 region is CVTSERNTGELFF. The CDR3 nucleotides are TGCGTCACCAGTGAACGAAACACCGGGGAGCTGTTTTTT.

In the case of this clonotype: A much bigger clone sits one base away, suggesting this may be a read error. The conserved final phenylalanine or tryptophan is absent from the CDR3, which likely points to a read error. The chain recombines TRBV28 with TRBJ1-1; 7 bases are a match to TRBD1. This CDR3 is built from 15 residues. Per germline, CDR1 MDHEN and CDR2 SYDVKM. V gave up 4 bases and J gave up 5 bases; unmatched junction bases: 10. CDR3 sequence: CASSSRQGGRTEAFL. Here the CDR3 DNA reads TGTGCCAGCAGTTCTCGACAGGGAGGGAGGACTGAAGCTTTCCTT.

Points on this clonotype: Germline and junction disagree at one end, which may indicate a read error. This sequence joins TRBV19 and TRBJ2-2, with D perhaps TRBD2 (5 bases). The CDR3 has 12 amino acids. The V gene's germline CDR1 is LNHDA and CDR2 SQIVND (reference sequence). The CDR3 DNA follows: TGTGCCAGTAATATTTGGGCCGGGGAACTGTTTTTT. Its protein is CASNIWAGELFF.

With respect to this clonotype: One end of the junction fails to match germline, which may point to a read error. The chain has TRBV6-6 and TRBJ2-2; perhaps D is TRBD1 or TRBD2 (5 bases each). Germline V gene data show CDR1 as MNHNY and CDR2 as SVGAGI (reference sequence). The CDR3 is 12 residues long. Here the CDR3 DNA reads TGTGCCAGCACTTACGGGGCCAGGGAGCTGTTTTTT. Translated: CASTYGARELFF.

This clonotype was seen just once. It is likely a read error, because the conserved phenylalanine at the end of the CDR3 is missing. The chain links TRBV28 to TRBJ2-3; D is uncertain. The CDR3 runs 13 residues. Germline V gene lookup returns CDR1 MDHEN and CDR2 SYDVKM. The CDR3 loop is CISSFNSADTQYL. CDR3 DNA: TGTATCAGCAGTTTTAACAGCGCTGATACGCAGTATCTT.

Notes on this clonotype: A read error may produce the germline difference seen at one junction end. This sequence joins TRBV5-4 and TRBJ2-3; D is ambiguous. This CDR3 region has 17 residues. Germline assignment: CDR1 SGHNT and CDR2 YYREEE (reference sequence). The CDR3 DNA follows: TGTGTCAGCAGCGTAGACGGATATCCTCCACGCACAGATACGCAGTATTTT. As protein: CVSSVDGYPPRTDTQYF.

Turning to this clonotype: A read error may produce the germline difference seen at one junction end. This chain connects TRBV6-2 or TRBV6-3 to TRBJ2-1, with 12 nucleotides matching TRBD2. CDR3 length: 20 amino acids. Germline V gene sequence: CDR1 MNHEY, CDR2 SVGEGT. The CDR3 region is CASGYGSAGLAGGLNNEQFF. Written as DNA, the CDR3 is TGCGCCAGCGGTTACGGCAGTGCGGGTCTAGCGGGAGGGCTTAACAATGAGCAGTTCTTC.

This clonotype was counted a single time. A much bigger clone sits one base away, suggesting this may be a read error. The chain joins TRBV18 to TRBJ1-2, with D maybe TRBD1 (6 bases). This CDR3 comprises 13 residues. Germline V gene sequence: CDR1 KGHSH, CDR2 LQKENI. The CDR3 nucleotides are TGTGCCATCTCACCAAGGACAGCGAATGGCTACACCTTC. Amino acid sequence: CAISPRTANGYTF.

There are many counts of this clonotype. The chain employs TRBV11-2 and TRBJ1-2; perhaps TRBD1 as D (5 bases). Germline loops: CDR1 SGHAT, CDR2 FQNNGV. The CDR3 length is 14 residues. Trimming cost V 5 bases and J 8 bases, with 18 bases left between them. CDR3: CASSPQRGDRGYTF. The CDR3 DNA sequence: TGTGCCAGCAGCCCTCAAAGGGGAGATAGGGGCTACACCTTC.

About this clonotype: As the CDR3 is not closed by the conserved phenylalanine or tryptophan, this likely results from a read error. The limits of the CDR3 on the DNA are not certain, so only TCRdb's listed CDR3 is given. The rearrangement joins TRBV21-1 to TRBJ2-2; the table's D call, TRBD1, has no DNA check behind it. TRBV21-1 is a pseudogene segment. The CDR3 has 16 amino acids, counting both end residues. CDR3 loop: CASSKRDGARTGELFS.